This T cell receptor (beta chain) was found in a study of blood T cells in healthy people across ages. Primed by a sample-barcoded 5' primer and a J-beta primer mix, a second PCR proceeded for about 7 to 11 cycles. Each cDNA molecule carried a tag from a template-switch adaptor that contained 12 random nucleotides. A single record per CDR3 protein comes from TCRdb applying MiXCR to the 5' RACE reads. The top ten hold 10% to 12% of the sample, which has about 1.6 million distinct CDR3 sequences, roughly 32% seen once. Study-wide results and caveats: Both naive CD4+ cell counts and diversity were greater in long-lived donors than in aged donors. Using unsorted PBMCs precluded a conclusive naive versus antigen-experienced comparison. Estimated diversity, derived from one million T cells, was regarded as an underestimate.

This clonotype was seen only a few times. Its antigen is still unknown. Trimming took 3 bases from V and 9 from J, leaving 18 bases between them. The CDR3 is 15 amino acids. This TCR was recovered from a woman aged 25 to 39 in good health. This sequence joins TRBV12-3 or TRBV12-4 and TRBJ1-5; D unresolved. Sequencing input: blood. In DNA form, the CDR3 reads TGTGCCAGCAGTTTCAGTTGGCGGAACGTATGGCCCCAGCATTTT. Translating it yields CASSFSWRNVWPQHF.